This section outlines one T cell receptor beta chain sequence together with its context. Its antigen is still unknown. With a much larger clone just one base away, this may be a read error. Other DNA sequences within the sample encode an identical CDR3. The data stem from a study of shared clonotypes between healthy human individuals. Whole-study findings and limits: Investigators collected only blood, and repertoires in tissues likely differ.

Measured with immunoSEQ multiplex PCR; TCRdb has only the in-frame clones, and not every one. The sample lists about 490,000 clones, about 82% seen once, with 10% to 15% in the top ten. None of the donors, who were healthy HIV-negative adults, had recently had acute infections or vaccinations. Every donor was a Caucasian adult from Nashville, Tennessee. Genomic DNA of unsorted samples came from 85 million to 95 million PBMCs. CDR1 and CDR2 from the germline V gene are SQVTM and ANQGSEA. V shed 4 bases, J shed 6 bases, and the junction held 5 bases outside the gene matches. The CDR3 is 12 residues long.

The receptor's source is a woman in her 40s in good health. Some clones in this sample may be carry-over from other donors' samples. The V gene is TRBV29-1, the J gene TRBJ1-1, with 7 bases identical to TRBD1. The material sequenced was PBMCs. The CDR3 nucleotides read TGCAGCGTTGCAGGGGGAATCGCTGAAGCTTTCTTT. Amino acid sequence: CSVAGGIAEAFF.